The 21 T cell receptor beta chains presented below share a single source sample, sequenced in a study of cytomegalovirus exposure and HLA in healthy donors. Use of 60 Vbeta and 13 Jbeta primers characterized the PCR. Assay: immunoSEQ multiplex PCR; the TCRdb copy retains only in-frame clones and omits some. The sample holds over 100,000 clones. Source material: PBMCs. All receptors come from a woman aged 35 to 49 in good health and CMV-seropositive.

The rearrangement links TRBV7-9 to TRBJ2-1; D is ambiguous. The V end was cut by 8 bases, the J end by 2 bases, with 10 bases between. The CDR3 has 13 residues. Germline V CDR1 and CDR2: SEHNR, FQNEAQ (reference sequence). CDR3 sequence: CASHGAPYNEQFF. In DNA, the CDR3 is TGTGCCAGCCATGGAGCTCCCTACAATGAGCAGTTCTTC.

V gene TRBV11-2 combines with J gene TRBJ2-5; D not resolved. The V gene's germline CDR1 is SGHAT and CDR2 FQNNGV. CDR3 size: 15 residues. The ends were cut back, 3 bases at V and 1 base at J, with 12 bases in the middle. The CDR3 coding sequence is TGTGCCAGCAGCTTTGATCTTCGCGGCCAAGAGACCCAGTACTTC. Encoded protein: CASSFDLRGQETQYF.

This CDR3 is CASSLAGKSYNEQFF. CDR3 coding DNA: TGTGCCAGTAGCCTAGCGGGAAAGTCCTACAATGAGCAGTTCTTC. The chain recombines TRBV19 with TRBJ2-1; 9 positions match TRBD2. CDR1 and CDR2 (germline): LNHDA, SQIVND (reference sequence). This CDR3 comprises 15 residues. The ends lost 6 bases at V and 1 base at J; junction bases unmatched: 4. Looking up the rest from reference TRBV19 and TRBJ2-1 gives the full variable domain: DGGITQSPKYLFRKEGQNVTLSCEQNLNHDAMYWYRQDPGQGLRLIYYSQIVNDFQKGDIAEGYSVSREKKESFPLTVTSAQKNPTAFYLCASSLAGKSYNEQFFGPGTRLTVL.

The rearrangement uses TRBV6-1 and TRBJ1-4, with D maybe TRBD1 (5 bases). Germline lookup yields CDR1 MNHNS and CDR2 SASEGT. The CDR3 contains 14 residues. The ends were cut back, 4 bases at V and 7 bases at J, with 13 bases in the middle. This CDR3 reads CASSGGGKVEKLFF. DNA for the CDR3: TGTGCCAGCAGTGGGGGGGGTAAGGTTGAAAAACTGTTTTTT.

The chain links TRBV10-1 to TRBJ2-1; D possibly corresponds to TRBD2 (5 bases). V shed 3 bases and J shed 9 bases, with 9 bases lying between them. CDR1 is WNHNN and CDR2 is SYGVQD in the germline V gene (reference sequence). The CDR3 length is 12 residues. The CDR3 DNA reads TGCGCCAGCAGTGATCCGGGGAGTGAGCAGTTCTTC. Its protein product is CASSDPGSEQFF.

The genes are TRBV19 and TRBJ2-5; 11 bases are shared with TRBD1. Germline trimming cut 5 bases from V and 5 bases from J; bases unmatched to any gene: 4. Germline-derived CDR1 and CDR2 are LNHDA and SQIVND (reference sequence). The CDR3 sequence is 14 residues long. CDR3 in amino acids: CASSLDRGRETQYF. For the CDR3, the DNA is TGTGCCAGTAGTCTGGACAGGGGGCGTGAGACCCAGTACTTC.

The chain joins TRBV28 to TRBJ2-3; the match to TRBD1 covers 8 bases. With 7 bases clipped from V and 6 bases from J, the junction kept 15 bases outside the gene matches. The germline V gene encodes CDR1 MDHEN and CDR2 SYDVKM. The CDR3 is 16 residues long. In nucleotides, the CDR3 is TGTGCCAGCACCCCTCTCTTGGACAGGGTATTGGATACGCAGTATTTT. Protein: CASTPLLDRVLDTQYF.

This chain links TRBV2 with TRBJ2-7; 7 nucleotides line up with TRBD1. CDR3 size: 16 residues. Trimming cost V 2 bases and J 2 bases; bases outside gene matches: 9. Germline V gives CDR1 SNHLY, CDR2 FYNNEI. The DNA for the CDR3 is TGTGCCAGCAGTGAACTGGGGACAGCTATTACCTACGAGCAGTACTTC. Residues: CASSELGTAITYEQYF.

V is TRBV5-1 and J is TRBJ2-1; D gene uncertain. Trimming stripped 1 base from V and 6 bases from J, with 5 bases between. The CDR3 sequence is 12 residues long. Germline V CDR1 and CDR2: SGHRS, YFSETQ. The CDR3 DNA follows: TGCGCCAGCAGCTTGTTAGCCAATGAGCAGTTCTTC. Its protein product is CASSLLANEQFF.

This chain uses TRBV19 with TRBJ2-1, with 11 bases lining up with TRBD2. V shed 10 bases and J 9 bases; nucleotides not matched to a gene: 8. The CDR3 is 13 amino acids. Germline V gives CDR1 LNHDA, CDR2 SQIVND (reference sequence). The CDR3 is CATSLAGVGEQFF. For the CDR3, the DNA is TGTGCCACCTCACTAGCGGGAGTTGGTGAGCAGTTCTTC.

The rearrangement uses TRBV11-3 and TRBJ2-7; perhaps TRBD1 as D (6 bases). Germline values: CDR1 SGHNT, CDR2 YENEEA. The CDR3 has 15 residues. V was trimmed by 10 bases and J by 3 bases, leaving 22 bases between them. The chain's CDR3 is CANPESRDNDYEQYF. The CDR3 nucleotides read TGTGCCAACCCTGAGTCCCGGGACAACGACTACGAGCAGTACTTC.

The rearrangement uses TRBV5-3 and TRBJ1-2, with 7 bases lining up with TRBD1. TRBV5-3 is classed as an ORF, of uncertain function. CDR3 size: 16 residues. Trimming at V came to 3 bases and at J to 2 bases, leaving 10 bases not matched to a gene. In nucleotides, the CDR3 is TGTGCCAGAAGCTACGACAGGGATCTGGTCAACTATGGCTACACCTTC. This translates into CARSYDRDLVNYGYTF.

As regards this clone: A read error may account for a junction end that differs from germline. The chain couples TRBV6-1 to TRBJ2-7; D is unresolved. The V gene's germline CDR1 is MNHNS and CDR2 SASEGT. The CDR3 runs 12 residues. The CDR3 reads CASSGDPYPAVF. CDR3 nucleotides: TGTGCCAGCAGTGGCGATCCCTATCCGGCGGTCTTC.

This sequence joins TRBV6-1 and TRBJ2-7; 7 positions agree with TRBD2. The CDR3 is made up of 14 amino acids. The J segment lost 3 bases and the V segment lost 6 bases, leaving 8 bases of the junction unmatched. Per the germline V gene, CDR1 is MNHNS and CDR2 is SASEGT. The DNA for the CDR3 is TGTGCCAGCAGACCTAGCGGTCCTATCTACGAGCAGTACTTC. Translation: CASRPSGPIYEQYF.

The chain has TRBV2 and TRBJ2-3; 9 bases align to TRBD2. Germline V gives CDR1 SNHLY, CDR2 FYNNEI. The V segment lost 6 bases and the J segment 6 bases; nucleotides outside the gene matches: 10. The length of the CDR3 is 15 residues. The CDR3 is CASSIKAGGMDTQYF. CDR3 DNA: TGTGCCAGCAGCATAAAGGCGGGAGGGATGGATACGCAGTATTTT.

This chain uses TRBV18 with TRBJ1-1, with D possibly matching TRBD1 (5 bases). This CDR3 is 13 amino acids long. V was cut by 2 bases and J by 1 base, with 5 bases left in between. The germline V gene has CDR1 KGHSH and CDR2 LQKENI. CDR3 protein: CASSPGANTEAFF. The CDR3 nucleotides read TGTGCCAGCTCACCAGGGGCGAACACTGAAGCTTTCTTT.

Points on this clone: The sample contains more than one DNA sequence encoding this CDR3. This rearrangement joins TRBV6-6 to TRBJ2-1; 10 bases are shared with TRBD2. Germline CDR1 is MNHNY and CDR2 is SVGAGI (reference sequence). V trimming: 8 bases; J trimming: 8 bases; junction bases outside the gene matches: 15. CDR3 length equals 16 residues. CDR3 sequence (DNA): TGTGCCAGCCATTTGGGACTAGCGCTAAAGCTCCATGAGCAGTTCTTC. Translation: CASHLGLALKLHEQFF.

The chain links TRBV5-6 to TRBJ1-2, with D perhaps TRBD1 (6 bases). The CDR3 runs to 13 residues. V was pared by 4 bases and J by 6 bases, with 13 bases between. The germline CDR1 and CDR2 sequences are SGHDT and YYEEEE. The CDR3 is CASSATGRDGYTF. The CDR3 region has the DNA TGTGCCAGCAGCGCAACAGGGAGAGATGGCTACACCTTC.

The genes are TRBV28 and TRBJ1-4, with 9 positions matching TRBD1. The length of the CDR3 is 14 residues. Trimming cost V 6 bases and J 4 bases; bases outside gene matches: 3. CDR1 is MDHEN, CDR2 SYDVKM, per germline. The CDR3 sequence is CASRVDRGNEKLFF. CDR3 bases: TGTGCCAGCAGGGTGGACAGGGGTAATGAAAAACTGTTTTTT.

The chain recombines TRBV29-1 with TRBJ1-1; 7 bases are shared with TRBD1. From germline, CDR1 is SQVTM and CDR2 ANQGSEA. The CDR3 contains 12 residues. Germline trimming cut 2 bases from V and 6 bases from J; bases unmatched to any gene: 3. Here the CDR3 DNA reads TGCAGCGTTGAACTTGGGACAGCTGAAGCTTTCTTT. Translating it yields CSVELGTAEAFF.

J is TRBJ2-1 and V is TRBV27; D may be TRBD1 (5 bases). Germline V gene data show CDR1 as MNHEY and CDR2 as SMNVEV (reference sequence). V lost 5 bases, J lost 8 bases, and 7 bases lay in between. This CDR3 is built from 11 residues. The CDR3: CASSGAYEQFF. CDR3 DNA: TGTGCCAGCAGTGGGGCATATGAGCAGTTCTTC.